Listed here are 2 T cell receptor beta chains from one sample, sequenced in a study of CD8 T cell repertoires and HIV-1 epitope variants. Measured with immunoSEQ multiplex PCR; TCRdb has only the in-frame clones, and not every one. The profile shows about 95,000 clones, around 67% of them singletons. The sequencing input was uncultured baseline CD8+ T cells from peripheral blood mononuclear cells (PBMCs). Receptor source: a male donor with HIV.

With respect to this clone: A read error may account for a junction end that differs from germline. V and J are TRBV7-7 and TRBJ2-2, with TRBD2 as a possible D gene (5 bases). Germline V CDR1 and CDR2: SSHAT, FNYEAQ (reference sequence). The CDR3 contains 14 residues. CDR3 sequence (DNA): TGTGCTAGCAGCCCCGGACTCAACACCGGGGAGCTGTTTTTT. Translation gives CASSPGLNTGELFF.

The CDR3 DNA is TGCGCCAGCAGCCAACGGGCAGCAACAGATACGCAGTATTTT. Residues: CASSQRAATDTQYF. The chain recombines TRBV4-3 with TRBJ2-3; D is uncertain. With 2 bases removed from V and 3 bases from J, the gap between germline ends came to 9 bases. Germline V CDR1 and CDR2: LGHNA, YSLEER. The CDR3 totals 14 residues.